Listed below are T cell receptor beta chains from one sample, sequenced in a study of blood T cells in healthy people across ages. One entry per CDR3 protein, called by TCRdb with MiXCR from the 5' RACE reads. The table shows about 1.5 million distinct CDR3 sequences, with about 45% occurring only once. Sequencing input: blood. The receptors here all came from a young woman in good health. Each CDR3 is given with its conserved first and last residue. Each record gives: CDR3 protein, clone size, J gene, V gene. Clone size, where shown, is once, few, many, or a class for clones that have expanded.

cdr3_aa: CASSEGRAWGQPQHF
clone_size: NA
j_call: TRBJ1-5
v_call: TRBV6-1

cdr3_aa: CASSLLGLAGALWQFF
clone_size: few
j_call: TRBJ2-1
v_call: TRBV7-2

cdr3_aa: CSARRRGGVTQYF
clone_size: NA
j_call: NA
v_call: TRBV20-1

cdr3_aa: CASSYTAIEETQYF
clone_size: NA
j_call: TRBJ2-5
v_call: TRBV3-1

cdr3_aa: CATRPGLATNEKLFF
clone_size: NA
j_call: TRBJ1-4
v_call: TRBV6-5

cdr3_aa: CASSIQDISTDTQYF
clone_size: NA
j_call: TRBJ2-3
v_call: TRBV7-9

cdr3_aa: CASSLVPVQGMGDNEQFF
clone_size: few
j_call: TRBJ2-1
v_call: TRBV11-2

cdr3_aa: CASSPRPLRETQYF
clone_size: few
j_call: TRBJ2-5
v_call: TRBV11-2

cdr3_aa: CASSPLVGRGERSSYEQYF
clone_size: NA
j_call: TRBJ2-7
v_call: TRBV25-1

cdr3_aa: CASSFGDRHNSPLHF
clone_size: NA
j_call: TRBJ1-6
v_call: TRBV7-2

cdr3_aa: CASRRVSYNEQYF
clone_size: once
j_call: NA
v_call: TRBV6-6

cdr3_aa: CASSFLLGTGGVEQYF
clone_size: few
j_call: TRBJ2-7
v_call: TRBV12-3/TRBV12-4

cdr3_aa: CASSSTGQGNNEQFF
clone_size: NA
j_call: TRBJ2-1
v_call: TRBV7-8

cdr3_aa: CASSRAGTHNEQFF
clone_size: NA
j_call: TRBJ2-1
v_call: TRBV7-2

cdr3_aa: CASSYNLRGGYTF
clone_size: NA
j_call: TRBJ1-2
v_call: TRBV6-5

cdr3_aa: CASSLRLGWAKNIQYF
clone_size: NA
j_call: TRBJ2-4
v_call: TRBV7-2

cdr3_aa: CASSQISGFNYGYTF
clone_size: NA
j_call: TRBJ1-2
v_call: TRBV4-1

cdr3_aa: CASKTRNTEAFF
clone_size: NA
j_call: TRBJ1-1
v_call: TRBV28

cdr3_aa: CASSSGIGSTDTQYF
clone_size: few
j_call: TRBJ2-3
v_call: TRBV6-5

cdr3_aa: CASSEGQERPYGYTF
clone_size: NA
j_call: TRBJ1-2
v_call: TRBV2

cdr3_aa: CASSYRDRANTEAFF
clone_size: few
j_call: TRBJ1-1
v_call: TRBV28

cdr3_aa: CASGFSPAGNQPQHF
clone_size: once
j_call: TRBJ1-5
v_call: TRBV12-5

cdr3_aa: CASNPDTDHLRQQYF
clone_size: NA
j_call: TRBJ2-7
v_call: TRBV7-9

cdr3_aa: CAWSPTAFWYGYTF
clone_size: NA
j_call: TRBJ1-2
v_call: TRBV30

cdr3_aa: CASSQDSTGPPDTQYF
clone_size: NA
j_call: TRBJ2-3
v_call: TRBV4-3

cdr3_aa: CASSLTLSGANVLTF
clone_size: many
j_call: TRBJ2-6
v_call: TRBV12-3/TRBV12-4

cdr3_aa: CASTYLGRTDTQYF
clone_size: NA
j_call: TRBJ2-3
v_call: TRBV6-2/TRBV6-3

cdr3_aa: CASSPGTPDTRYF
clone_size: NA
j_call: TRBJ2-3
v_call: TRBV5-1